This entry concerns a single TCR beta chain. Its specificity is not known. PCR employed 60 Vbeta and 13 Jbeta primers. Original methodology: Later, tens of millions of unique TCR beta chains were counted in an analysis, and roughly 11 million of them were shared. Only in-frame clones appear in the TCRdb table, and some are missing; sequencing was by immunoSEQ multiplex PCR. The V and J calls and clone size are taken from that table; D and trimming were inferred from the DNA. Of 150,000 to 200,000 clones in the sample, roughly four fifths were seen once. The record originates from a study of cytomegalovirus exposure and HLA in healthy donors. Study results and caveats: Three CMV-associated chains proved CMV antigen-specific in vitro.

Germline V gene sequence: CDR1 KGHSH, CDR2 LQKENI. Trimming removed 4 bases at V and 2 bases at J, with 12 bases between. The CDR3 spans 14 residues. The chain recombines TRBV18 with TRBJ2-7; D not resolved. The sequence was collected from a woman aged 18-29 years in good health and CMV-seropositive. The sample comprised PBMCs. The CDR3 DNA sequence: TGTGCCAGCTCACAATCGGCGGCCGCCTACGAGCAGTACTTC. It is translated as CASSQSAAAYEQYF.